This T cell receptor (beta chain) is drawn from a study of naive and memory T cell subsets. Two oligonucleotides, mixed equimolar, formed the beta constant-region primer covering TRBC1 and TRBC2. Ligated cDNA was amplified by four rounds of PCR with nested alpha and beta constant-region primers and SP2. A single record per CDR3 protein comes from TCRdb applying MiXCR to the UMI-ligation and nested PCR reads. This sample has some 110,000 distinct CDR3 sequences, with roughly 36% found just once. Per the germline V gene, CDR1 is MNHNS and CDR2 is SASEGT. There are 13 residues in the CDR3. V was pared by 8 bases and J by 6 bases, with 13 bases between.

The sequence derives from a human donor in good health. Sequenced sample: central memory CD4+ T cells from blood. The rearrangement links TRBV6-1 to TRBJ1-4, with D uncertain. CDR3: CASVKNGYEKLFF. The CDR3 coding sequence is TGTGCCAGCGTGAAGAACGGATATGAAAAACTGTTTTTT.